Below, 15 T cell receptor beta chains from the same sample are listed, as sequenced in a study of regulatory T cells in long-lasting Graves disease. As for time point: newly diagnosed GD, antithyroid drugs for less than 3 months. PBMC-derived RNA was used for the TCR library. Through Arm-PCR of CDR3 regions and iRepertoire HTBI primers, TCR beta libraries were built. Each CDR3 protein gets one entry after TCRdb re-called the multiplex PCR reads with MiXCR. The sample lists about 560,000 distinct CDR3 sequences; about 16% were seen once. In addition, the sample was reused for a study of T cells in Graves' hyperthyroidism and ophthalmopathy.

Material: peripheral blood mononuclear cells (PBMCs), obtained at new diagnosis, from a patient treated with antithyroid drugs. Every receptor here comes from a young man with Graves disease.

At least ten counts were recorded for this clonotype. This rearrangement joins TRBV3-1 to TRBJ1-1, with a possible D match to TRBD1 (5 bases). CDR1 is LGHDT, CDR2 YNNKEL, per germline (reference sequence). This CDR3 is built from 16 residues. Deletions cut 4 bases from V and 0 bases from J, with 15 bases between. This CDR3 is CASSRGRGRLNTEAFF. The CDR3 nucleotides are TGTGCCAGCAGCCGGGGACGGGGCAGATTGAACACTGAAGCTTTCTTT. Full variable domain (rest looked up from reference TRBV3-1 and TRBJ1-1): DTAVSQTPKYLVTQMGNDKSIKCEQNLGHDTMYWYKQDSKKFLKIMFSYNNKELIINETVPNRFSPKSPDKAHLNLHINSLELGDSAVYFCASSRGRGRLNTEAFFGQGTRLTVV.

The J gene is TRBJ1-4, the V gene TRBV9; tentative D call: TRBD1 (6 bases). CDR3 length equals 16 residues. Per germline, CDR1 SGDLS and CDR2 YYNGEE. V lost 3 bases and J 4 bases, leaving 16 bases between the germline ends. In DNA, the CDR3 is TGTGCCAGCAGCGAGCAACAGGGATTCGGTAATGAAAAACTGTTTTTT. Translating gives CASSEQQGFGNEKLFF. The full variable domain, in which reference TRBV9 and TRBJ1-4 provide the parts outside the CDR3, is DSGVTQTPKHLITATGQRVTLRCSPRSGDLSVYWYQQSLDQGLQFLIQYYNGEERAKGNILERFSAQQFPDLHSELNLSSLELGDSALYFCASSEQQGFGNEKLFFGSGTQLSVL.

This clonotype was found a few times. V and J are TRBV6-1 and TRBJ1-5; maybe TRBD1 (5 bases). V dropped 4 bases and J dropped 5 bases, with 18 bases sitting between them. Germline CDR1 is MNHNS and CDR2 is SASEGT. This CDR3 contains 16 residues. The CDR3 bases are TGTGCCAGCAGTGGGGGACCTGGGGGTGAACATCAGCCCCAGCATTTT. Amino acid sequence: CASSGGPGGEHQPQHF.

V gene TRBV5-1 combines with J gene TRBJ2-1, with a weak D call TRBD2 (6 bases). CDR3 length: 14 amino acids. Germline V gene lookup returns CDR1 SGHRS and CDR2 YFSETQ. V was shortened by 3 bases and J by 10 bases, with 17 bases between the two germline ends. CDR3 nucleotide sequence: TGCGCCAGCAGCTACTGGGAGGCCTCCCAAGAGCAGTTCTTC. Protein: CASSYWEASQEQFF.

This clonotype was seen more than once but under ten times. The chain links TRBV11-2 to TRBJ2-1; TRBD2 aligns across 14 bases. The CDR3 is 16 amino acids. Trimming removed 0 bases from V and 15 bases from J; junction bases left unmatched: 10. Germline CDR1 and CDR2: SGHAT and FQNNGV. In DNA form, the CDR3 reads TGTGCCAGCAGCTTAGACACCGGGACTAGCGGGAGCCCGCGGTTCTTC. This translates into CASSLDTGTSGSPRFF.

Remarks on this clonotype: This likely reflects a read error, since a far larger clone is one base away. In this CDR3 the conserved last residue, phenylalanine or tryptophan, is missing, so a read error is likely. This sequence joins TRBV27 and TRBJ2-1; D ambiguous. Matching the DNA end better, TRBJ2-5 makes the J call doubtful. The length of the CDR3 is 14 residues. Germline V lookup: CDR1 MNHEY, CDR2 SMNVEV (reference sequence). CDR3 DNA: TGTGCCAGCAGTTTATCACCCGCCCAAGAGACCCAGTACCTC. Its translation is CASSLSPAQETQYL.

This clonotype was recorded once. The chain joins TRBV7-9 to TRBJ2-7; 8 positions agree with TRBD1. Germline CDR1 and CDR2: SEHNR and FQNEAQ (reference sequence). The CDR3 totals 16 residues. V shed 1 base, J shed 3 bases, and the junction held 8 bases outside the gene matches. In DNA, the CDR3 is TGTGCCAGCAGCTTAGGGGGGGCAGGGGGCAACTACGAGCAGTACTTC. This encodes CASSLGGAGGNYEQYF.

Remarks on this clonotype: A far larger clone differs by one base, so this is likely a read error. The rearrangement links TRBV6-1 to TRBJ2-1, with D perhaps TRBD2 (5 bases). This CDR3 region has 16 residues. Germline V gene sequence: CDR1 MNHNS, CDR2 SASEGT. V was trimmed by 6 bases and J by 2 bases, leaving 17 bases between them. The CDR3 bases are TGTGCCAGCAGCCAATGGAGGCGACAAGCCTACAATGAGCAGTTCTTC. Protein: CASSQWRRQAYNEQFF.

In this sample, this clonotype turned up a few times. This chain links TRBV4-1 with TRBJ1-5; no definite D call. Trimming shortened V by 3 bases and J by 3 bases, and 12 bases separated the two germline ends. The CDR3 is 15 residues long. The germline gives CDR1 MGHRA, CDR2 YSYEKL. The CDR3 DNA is TGCGCCAGCAGCCAGCCGTCCGGGGACAATCAGCCCCAGCATTTT. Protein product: CASSQPSGDNQPQHF.

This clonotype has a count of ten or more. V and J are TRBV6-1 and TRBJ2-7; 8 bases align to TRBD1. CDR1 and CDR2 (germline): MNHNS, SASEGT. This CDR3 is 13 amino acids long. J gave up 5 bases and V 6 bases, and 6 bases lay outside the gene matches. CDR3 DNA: TGTGCCAGCAGGAAGGGACAGGCAAACGAGCAGTACTTC. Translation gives CASRKGQANEQYF.

CDR3 region: CASRVVGQVNTEAFF. In DNA form, the CDR3 reads TGTGCCAGTAGGGTAGTGGGCCAGGTGAACACTGAAGCTTTCTTT. This chain links TRBV19 with TRBJ1-1, with D unclear. The germline V gene encodes CDR1 LNHDA and CDR2 SQIVND (reference sequence). This CDR3 contains 15 residues. Trimming left V 6 bases short and J 0 bases short, with 14 bases between. Full variable domain (missing parts from reference TRBV19 and TRBJ1-1): DGGITQSPKYLFRKEGQNVTLSCEQNLNHDAMYWYRQDPGQGLRLIYYSQIVNDFQKGDIAEGYSVSREKKESFPLTVTSAQKNPTAFYLCASRVVGQVNTEAFFGQGTRLTVV.

The CDR3 DNA is TGTGCCAGCTCGTTGCTAGTTCCCCCCACAGATACGCAGTATTTT. Translated, it gives CASSLLVPPTDTQYF. The chain employs TRBV18 and TRBJ2-3; D is unclear. Germline V gene lookup returns CDR1 KGHSH and CDR2 LQKENI. V gave up 6 bases and J gave up 2 bases, with 15 bases separating them. The CDR3 is 15 residues long.

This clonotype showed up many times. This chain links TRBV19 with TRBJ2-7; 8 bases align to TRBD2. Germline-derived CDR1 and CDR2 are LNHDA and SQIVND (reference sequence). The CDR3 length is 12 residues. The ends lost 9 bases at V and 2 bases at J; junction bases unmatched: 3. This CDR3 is CASSGSPYEQYF. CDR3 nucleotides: TGTGCCAGCAGCGGGAGCCCCTACGAGCAGTACTTC.

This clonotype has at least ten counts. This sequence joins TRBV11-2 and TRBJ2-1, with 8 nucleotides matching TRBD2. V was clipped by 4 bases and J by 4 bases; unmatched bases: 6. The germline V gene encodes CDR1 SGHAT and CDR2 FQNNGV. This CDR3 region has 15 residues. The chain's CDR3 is CASSSGGGRYNEQFF. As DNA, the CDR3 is TGTGCCAGCAGCTCGGGGGGGGGTCGGTACAATGAGCAGTTCTTC.

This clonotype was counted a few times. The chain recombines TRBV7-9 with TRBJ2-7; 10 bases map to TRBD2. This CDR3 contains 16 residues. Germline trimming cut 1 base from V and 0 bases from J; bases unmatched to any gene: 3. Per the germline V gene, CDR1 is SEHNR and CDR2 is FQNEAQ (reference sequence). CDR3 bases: TGTGCCAGCAGCTTAGAAGAGCGGGAGGGCTCCTACGAGCAGTACTTC. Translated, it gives CASSLEEREGSYEQYF.